The 15 T cell receptor beta chains given below trace back to one sample, sequenced in a study of T cell changes during pregnancy in multiple sclerosis. Profiling relied on immunoSEQ multiplex PCR, and the TCRdb table lists in-frame clones only, not all of them. This table holds 85,000 to 130,000 clones, about 92% found once. The sequencing used peripheral blood, collected in the second trimester of pregnancy. Receptors were obtained from a female donor with multiple sclerosis, enrolled in a pregnancy study.

CDR3 DNA: TGTGCCAGTGATACACTGGGGAGAACAGATACGCAGTATTTT. Residues: CASDTLGRTDTQYF. V is TRBV6-1 and J is TRBJ2-3, with D perhaps TRBD2 (5 bases). Trimming stripped 9 bases from V and 3 bases from J, with 16 bases between. Germline CDR1 reads MNHNS; CDR2 reads SASEGT. CDR3 length: 14 amino acids.

The chain couples TRBV11-3 to TRBJ1-5; no clear D. V lost 7 bases and J 5 bases, leaving 15 bases between the germline ends. This CDR3 region has 14 residues. Germline loops: CDR1 SGHNT, CDR2 YENEEA. The chain's CDR3 is CASIPLSDYQPQHF. The CDR3 coding sequence is TGTGCCAGCATCCCCCTGTCAGATTATCAGCCCCAGCATTTT.

In its sample, this clone was seen once. This chain joins TRBV19 and TRBJ2-7; TRBD1 matches at 8 bases. CDR3 size: 22 residues. The junction had 29 bases not matched to a gene; V was cut back by 1 base and J by 6 bases. Germline V gives CDR1 LNHDA, CDR2 SQIVND (reference sequence). The CDR3 DNA reads TGTGCCAGTAGTATAGTTTTTCAGGTTGGGCAGGGGGCGAGCGGCTCCCTGGGCGAGCAGTACTTC. Amino acids: CASSIVFQVGQGASGSLGEQYF.

The chain carries TRBV14 and TRBJ1-2, with TRBD1 as a possible D gene (6 bases). Looked up from germline, CDR1 is SGHDN and CDR2 is FVKESK. This CDR3 spans 14 amino acids. V was pared by 3 bases and J by 3 bases, with 11 bases between. The CDR3 bases are TGTGCCAGCAGCCAGGACCAGGGGTACTATGGCTACACCTTC. Protein sequence: CASSQDQGYYGYTF. The variable domain in full, completed from reference TRBV14 and TRBJ1-2, reads EAGVTQFPSHSVIEKGQTVTLRCDPISGHDNLYWYRRVMGKEIKFLLHFVKESKQDESGMPNNRFLAERTGGTYSTLKVQPAELEDSGVYFCASSQDQGYYGYTFGSGTRLTVV.

The CDR3 region is CASSLTGGGGTEAFF. The CDR3 bases are TGTGCCAGCAGCTTAACAGGGGGGGGCGGCACTGAAGCTTTCTTT. The chain joins TRBV5-5 to TRBJ1-1; 8 nucleotides line up with TRBD1. This CDR3 region has 15 residues. V trimming: 2 bases; J trimming: 4 bases; junction bases outside the gene matches: 7. Germline V CDR1 and CDR2: SGHKS, YYEKEE (reference sequence). The variable domain in full, with the rest retrieved from reference TRBV5-5 and TRBJ1-1, is DAGVTQSPTHLIKTRGQQVTLRCSPISGHKSVSWYQQVLGQGPQFIFQYYEKEERGRGNFPDRFSARQFPNYSSELNVNALLLGDSALYLCASSLTGGGGTEAFFGQGTRLTVV.

The chain has TRBV30 and TRBJ1-3; a possible D gene is TRBD1 (5 bases). CDR3 length: 13 residues. Trimming took 3 bases from V and 4 from J, leaving 10 bases between them. Germline CDR1 reads GTSNPN; CDR2 reads SVGIG (reference sequence). CDR3 loop: CAWRQGGGNTIYF. CDR3 DNA: TGTGCCTGGAGGCAGGGAGGAGGAAACACCATATATTTT. Filled out from reference TRBV30 and TRBJ1-3, the complete variable domain reads SQTIHQWPATLVQPVGSPLSLECTVEGTSNPNLYWYRQAAGRGLQLLFYSVGIGQISSEVPQNLSASRPQDRQFILSSKKLLLSDSGFYLCAWRQGGGNTIYFGEGSWLTVV.

The chain uses TRBV6-1 and TRBJ2-5; 12 bases align to TRBD2. J gave up 5 bases and V 8 bases, and 6 bases lay outside the gene matches. CDR3 length equals 14 residues. Germline CDR1 and CDR2: MNHNS and SASEGT. In nucleotides, the CDR3 is TGTGCCAGCTCGACTAGCGGGGGATTGGAGACCCAGTACTTC. It encodes CASSTSGGLETQYF.

This chain joins TRBV5-8 and TRBJ1-5; the D gene is possibly TRBD1 (6 bases). CDR3 size: 17 residues. Germline assignment: CDR1 SGHTS and CDR2 YDEGEE. V was shortened by 4 bases and J by 1 base, with 18 bases between the two germline ends. CDR3 in DNA: TGTGCCAGCAGCATTACTACAGGGATGGGGAGCAATCAGCCCCAGCATTTT. Its protein product is CASSITTGMGSNQPQHF.

This clone has a single count. The chain is built from TRBV23-1 and TRBJ1-6; D gene unclear. TRBV23-1 is classed as an ORF, of uncertain function. The CDR3 length is 11 residues. Trimming removed 7 bases from V and 8 bases from J, with 6 bases in between. As DNA, the CDR3 is TGCGCCAGCATCCCGTATTCACCCCTCCACTTT. Residues: CASIPYSPLHF.

This chain joins TRBV9 and TRBJ2-1, with 7 bases aligning to TRBD1. The CDR3 is made up of 15 amino acids. The ends lost 3 bases at V and 2 bases at J; junction bases unmatched: 5. Germline-derived CDR1 and CDR2 are SGDLS and YYNGEE. CDR3 region: CASSGPGQTYNEQFF. The CDR3 DNA reads as TGTGCCAGCAGCGGACCGGGACAGACCTACAATGAGCAGTTCTTC.

This clone has just one count. The chain uses TRBV7-9 and TRBJ2-7; no firm D call. This CDR3 spans 14 amino acids. The V gene's germline CDR1 is SEHNR and CDR2 FQNEAQ (reference sequence). The V end was cut by 3 bases, the J end by 0 bases, with 9 bases between. CDR3 sequence (DNA): TGTGCCAGCAGCTTGTTGCCAGACTCCTACGAGCAGTACTTC. As protein: CASSLLPDSYEQYF.

The gene calls are TRBV5-1 and TRBJ2-1, with 9 positions matching TRBD1. J was trimmed by 4 bases and V by 3 bases; bases with no gene match: 5. Germline CDR1 SGHRS, CDR2 YFSETQ. CDR3 size: 15 residues. The CDR3 region has the DNA TGCGCCAGCAGCTACGGGACAGGGACTTACAATGAGCAGTTCTTC. It specifies CASSYGTGTYNEQFF.

This clone was seen more than once but under ten times. The chain employs TRBV28 and TRBJ1-1; TRBD1 aligns across 8 bases. V was clipped by 6 bases and J by 1 base; unmatched bases: 4. Germline V lookup: CDR1 MDHEN, CDR2 SYDVKM. This CDR3 has 14 amino acids. DNA for the CDR3: TGTGCCAGCAGACCGGGACAGGCGAACACTGAAGCTTTCTTT. Amino acid sequence: CASRPGQANTEAFF.

J is TRBJ2-7 and V is TRBV27; D gene ambiguous. The V gene's germline CDR1 is MNHEY and CDR2 SMNVEV (reference sequence). The CDR3 runs to 13 residues. V was trimmed by 5 bases and J by 6 bases, leaving 14 bases between them. In nucleotides, the CDR3 is TGTGCCAGCAGTCCCTCGACTCCCTTCGAGCAGTACTTC. Translation: CASSPSTPFEQYF.

This clone came up once. The J gene is TRBJ2-5, the V gene TRBV7-7; the match to TRBD2 covers 9 bases. CDR3 length equals 13 residues. Trimming removed 5 bases from V and 5 bases from J; junction bases left unmatched: 3. The germline V gene has CDR1 SSHAT and CDR2 FNYEAQ (reference sequence). The chain's CDR3 is CASSAGGAETQYF. In DNA form, the CDR3 reads TGTGCCAGCAGCGCGGGAGGGGCTGAGACCCAGTACTTC.